A single sample is the source of the 28 T cell receptor beta chains below, sequenced in a study of T cell clonality in common variable immunodeficiency. Profiled with immunoSEQ multiplex PCR; TCRdb holds only in-frame clones, not every one. Recorded here are tens of thousands of clones, none singletons. Sample: peripheral blood mononuclear cells. These receptors were taken from a person aged 18-69 years in good health.

This clone was seen at least ten times. The read gets to within 3 residues of the CDR3 end, and the germline J gene fills in the rest. The V call is TRBV6-1, the J call TRBJ2-7; 10 nucleotides agree with TRBD2. V dropped 2 bases and J dropped 6; count of bases not matched to a gene: 10. The CDR3 length is 16 residues. Germline CDR1 and CDR2: MNHNS and SASEGT. CDR3 region: CASSEIKTSGVREQYF. Partial CDR3 DNA: TGTGCCAGCAGTGAAATCAAAACTAGCGGGGTTCGCGAG.

This clone was seen ten or more times. The read gets to within 3 residues of the CDR3 end, and the germline J gene fills in the rest. The gene calls are TRBV5-1 and TRBJ1-4, with a tentative D call TRBD1 (6 bases). CDR3 length: 15 amino acids. V lost 4 bases, J lost 0 bases, and 10 bases lay in between. The germline V gene encodes CDR1 SGHRS and CDR2 YFSETQ. The CDR3 loop reads CASSLYRATNEKLFF. The DNA read from the CDR3 is TGCGCCAGCAGCCTTTACAGGGCAACTAATGAAAAA.

This clone appeared many times. The CDR3 end is not reached by the read, which stops 3 residues before it; the germline J gene fills it in. The chain is built from TRBV12-3 or TRBV12-4 and TRBJ1-1, with D tentatively TRBD1 (6 bases). There are 14 residues in the CDR3. V lost 8 bases and J lost 1, with 14 bases in between. CDR3 bases read: TGTGCCAGCGGGGGCAGCCTGGGGAACACTGAA. Encoded protein: CASGGSLGNTE. The entire CDR3 is CASGGSLGNTEAFF.

In this sample, this clone turned up many times. The read terminates 3 residues before the CDR3 end, so the remaining end is supplied by the germline J gene. The sample has other DNA sequences that encode this CDR3 too. The chain employs TRBV18 and TRBJ2-1; 11 bases map to TRBD2. Germline V gives CDR1 KGHSH, CDR2 LQKENI. This CDR3 spans 17 amino acids. Trimming at V came to 0 bases and at J to 3 bases, leaving 4 bases not matched to a gene. CDR3 DNA (partial): TGTGCCAGCTCACCACCTCTAGCGGGGGGTCGCTACAATGAG. Its protein product is CASSPPLAGGRYNE. In full, the CDR3 reads CASSPPLAGGRYNEQFF. Based on the CDR3 plus reference TRBV18 and TRBJ2-1, the full variable domain is NAGVMQNPRHLVRRRGQEARLRCSPMKGHSHVYWYRQLPEEGLKFMVYLQKENIIDESGMPKERFSAEFPKEGPSILRIQQVVRGDSAAYFCASSPPLAGGRYNEQFFGPGTRLTVL.

Comment on this clone: Read coverage stops 3 residues before the CDR3 terminus; the germline J gene supplies the remainder. The rearrangement links TRBV5-1 to TRBJ2-7; a possible D gene is TRBD2 (5 bases). Germline V lookup: CDR1 SGHRS, CDR2 YFSETQ. V lost 6 bases, J lost 4 bases, and 17 bases lay in between. This CDR3 contains 14 residues. Partial CDR3 DNA: TGCGCCAGCAACTTTGGAGCGGCAGAGTACGAG. Protein sequence: CASNFGAAEYE. The CDR3 reads in full as CASNFGAAEYEQYF.

The table lists this clone with many counts. The read terminates 3 residues ahead of where the CDR3 ends, so the germline J gene completes it. The V gene is TRBV2, the J gene TRBJ2-2, with 10 bases that match TRBD2. CDR1 and CDR2 (germline): SNHLY, FYNNEI. This CDR3 spans 16 amino acids. The ends lost 8 bases at V and 4 bases at J; junction bases unmatched: 10. CDR3 sequence: CASGSSGGRGTGELFF. Partial CDR3 DNA: TGTGCCAGCGGCTCTAGCGGGGGAAGAGGCACCGGGGAG.

At least ten counts were recorded for this clone. Read data end 3 residues before the CDR3 end; the end is taken from the germline J gene. This chain joins TRBV10-3 and TRBJ2-2; 7 positions agree with TRBD2. CDR1 is ENHRY and CDR2 is SYGVKD in the germline V gene. The CDR3 length is 16 residues. V was clipped by 4 bases and J by 5 bases; unmatched bases: 10. CDR3 DNA, as far as it was read: TGTGCCATCAGTGGTCCCCCTGGCGGGAGAACCGGGGAG. Translation gives CAISGPPGGRTGE. The whole CDR3 sequence reads CAISGPPGGRTGELFF.

This clone was seen many times. The CDR3 end lies 3 residues beyond the end of the read and is filled in from the germline J gene. The chain uses TRBV19 and TRBJ2-5, with 10 bases lining up with TRBD2. Trimming cost V 7 bases and J 5 bases; bases outside gene matches: 10. The CDR3 covers 15 residues. CDR1 and CDR2 from the germline V gene are LNHDA and SQIVND (reference sequence). The sequenced CDR3 bases are TGTGCCAGTAACCAGCGGGAGGGGTTCGGGGAGACC. Translating gives CASNQREGFGET. The whole CDR3 protein reads CASNQREGFGETQYF.

This clone showed up many times. The sequenced fragment ends 3 residues before the CDR3 boundary, so the rest is inferred from the germline J gene. V is TRBV20-1 and J is TRBJ1-5; the match to TRBD1 covers 8 bases. With V trimmed by 3 bases and J by 6 bases, 7 bases remained unmatched. The germline V gene encodes CDR1 DFQATT and CDR2 SNEGSKA (reference sequence). The CDR3 is 14 amino acids. This CDR3 reads CSASLRQGAQPQHF. CDR3 bases read: TGCAGTGCTAGTTTGCGTCAGGGGGCTCAGCCC.

There are many counts of this clone. The CDR3 extends 3 residues past the end of the read, so its final part is completed from the germline J gene. V usage is TRBV6-2 or TRBV6-3 and J usage is TRBJ1-5; D uncertain. V dropped 4 bases and J dropped 1 base, with 8 bases sitting between them. The CDR3 covers 14 residues. Germline V gene lookup returns CDR1 MNHEY and CDR2 SVGEGT. The covered CDR3 bases are TGTGCCAGCAGTTTACGAAGGAGCAATCAGCCC. It is translated as CASSLRRSNQP. The full-length CDR3 reads as CASSLRRSNQPQHF.

Ten or more counts support this clone. The CDR3 loop reads CSVEEGATEAFF. The DNA read from the CDR3 is TGCAGCGTTGAAGAGGGGGCCACTGAA. The chain links TRBV29-1 to TRBJ1-1; possible D gene TRBD1, 6 bases. The read terminates 3 residues before the CDR3 end, so the remaining end is supplied by the germline J gene. V was pared by 0 bases and J by 4 bases, with 6 bases between. The V gene's germline CDR1 is SQVTM and CDR2 ANQGSEA. The CDR3 extends over 12 amino acids. The full variable domain, in which reference TRBV29-1 and TRBJ1-1 provide the parts outside the CDR3, is SAVISQKPSRDICQRGTSLTIQCQVDSQVTMMFWYRQQPGQSLTLIATANQGSEATYESGFVIDKFPISRPNLTFSTLTVSNMSPEDSSIYLCSVEEGATEAFFGQGTRLTVV.

In the case of this clone: Sequencing ends 3 residues short of the CDR3 end; the germline J gene provides the rest. The chain uses TRBV7-9 and TRBJ2-3; D may be TRBD2 (5 bases). The germline V and J ends were trimmed by 2 bases and 1 base, with 7 bases remaining between them. CDR3 length: 14 amino acids. Germline lookup yields CDR1 SEHNR and CDR2 FQNEAQ (reference sequence). CDR3 in amino acids: CASSLLSGTDTQYF. The CDR3 DNA, read in part, is TGTGCCAGCAGCTTACTTAGCGGCACAGATACG.

Many counts were recorded for this clone. The CDR3 end lies 3 residues beyond the end of the read and is filled in from the germline J gene. The chain couples TRBV12-3 or TRBV12-4 to TRBJ1-4; 9 bases map to TRBD1. This CDR3 spans 14 amino acids. Germline trimming cut 7 bases from V and 8 bases from J; bases unmatched to any gene: 8. The DNA read from the CDR3 is TGTGCCAGCACCAACAGGGGGCCGGAGGAAAAA. Amino acid sequence: CASTNRGPEEK. The complete CDR3 reads CASTNRGPEEKLFF.

This clone was picked up many times. The read stops 3 residues short of the end of the CDR3; the missing end is completed from the germline J gene. The chain employs TRBV7-8 and TRBJ2-7, with D possibly TRBD2 on 6 matching bases. Germline V gene sequence: CDR1 SGHVS, CDR2 FQNEAQ. The CDR3 covers 15 residues. Trimming took off 1 base at V and 6 bases at J, with 16 bases between the two ends. The sequenced part of the CDR3 DNA is TGTGCCAGCAGCTTAGTACTTGCGGGGAAGGGCGAG. Protein product: CASSLVLAGKGE. The entire CDR3 protein reads CASSLVLAGKGEQYF.

This clone was seen at least ten times. The CDR3 extends 3 residues past the end of the read, so its final part is completed from the germline J gene. J is TRBJ2-3 and V is TRBV7-6; 7 bases are shared with TRBD2. The CDR3 is 15 amino acids. Trimming cost V 4 bases and J 6 bases; bases outside gene matches: 10. Germline assignment: CDR1 SGHVS and CDR2 FNYEAQ. CDR3 sequence reads: CASSSSGEIGDTQYF. Partial CDR3 DNA: TGTGCCAGCAGCTCGAGCGGGGAAATTGGGGATACG.

This clone was counted ten times or more. The read finishes 3 residues shy of the CDR3 end, and the germline J gene is used to complete it. This sequence joins TRBV7-9 and TRBJ2-7; 8 bases agree with TRBD1. V gave up 5 bases and J gave up 5 bases; unmatched junction bases: 11. This CDR3 has 15 amino acids. Germline CDR1 is SEHNR and CDR2 is FQNEAQ (reference sequence). The part of the CDR3 DNA that was read is TGTGCCAGCAGCCAAGGGACAGGTCTATTCGACGAG. This translates into CASSQGTGLFDE. The entire CDR3 sequence reads CASSQGTGLFDEQYF.

This clone was detected many times. The CDR3 is cut off 3 residues early in the read; its end comes from the germline J gene. V is TRBV5-1 and J is TRBJ2-1; 8 positions agree with TRBD2. Losses at the gene ends were 2 bases for V and 6 bases for J; bases not matched to a gene: 7. The CDR3 covers 15 residues. Per germline, CDR1 SGHRS and CDR2 YFSETQ. The CDR3 sequence is CASSFGSGMGNEQFF. The DNA read from the CDR3 is TGCGCCAGCAGCTTTGGTAGCGGGATGGGCAATGAG.

This clone was seen repeatedly, ten times or more. The missing CDR3 end, 3 residues past where the read stops, is filled in from the germline J gene. The rearrangement joins TRBV9 to TRBJ1-1, with 10 bases fitting TRBD1. After removal of 0 bases from V and 4 bases from J, the junction contained 3 bases not matched to a gene. The germline V gene has CDR1 SGDLS and CDR2 YYNGEE. CDR3 length: 15 amino acids. CDR3 residues: CASSVGGTGATEAFF. The sequenced CDR3 bases are TGTGCCAGCAGCGTAGGAGGGACAGGGGCCACTGAA.

In this sample, this clone turned up many times. The CDR3: CASSFLGGRHEKLFF. CDR3 DNA (partial): TGTGCCAGCAGTTTCTTGGGGGGGCGACATGAAAAA. The chain is built from TRBV28 and TRBJ1-4; the D gene is possibly TRBD1 (6 bases). The read halts 3 residues ahead of the CDR3 end, with the missing end drawn from the germline J gene. Looked up from germline, CDR1 is MDHEN and CDR2 is SYDVKM. The CDR3 is 15 residues long. Between the trimmed V and J ends, which lost 3 bases and 6 bases, there was a span of 14 bases.

This clone was detected many times. The read terminates 3 residues before the CDR3 end, so the remaining end is supplied by the germline J gene. This chain connects TRBV19 to TRBJ2-7; the D is unclear. There are 18 residues in the CDR3. Germline V lookup: CDR1 LNHDA, CDR2 SQIVND (reference sequence). Deletions cut 3 bases from V and 3 bases from J, with 24 bases between. CDR3 loop: CASSIAVIGEFSIYEQYF. CDR3 DNA, as far as it was read: TGTGCCAGTAGTATTGCGGTAATTGGAGAATTTAGTATCTACGAG.

The table lists this clone with many counts. The DNA read from the CDR3 is TGTGCCAGCAGTTATTGGGGGGCCGGGGAG. Its translation is CASSYWGAGE. The full CDR3 protein is CASSYWGAGELFF. The chain employs TRBV6-2 or TRBV6-3 and TRBJ2-2, with a weak D call TRBD2 (6 bases). The sequence runs out 3 residues before the end of the CDR3; the remainder is reconstructed from the germline J gene. Trimming cost V 3 bases and J 6 bases, with 8 bases left between them. Germline assignment: CDR1 MNHEY and CDR2 SVGEGT. The CDR3 runs 13 residues.

The table lists this clone with many counts. The read ends 3 residues early relative to the CDR3; the germline J gene fills the gap. The V call is TRBV5-1, the J call TRBJ2-2; 8 nucleotides line up with TRBD1. The CDR3 is made up of 15 amino acids. Trimming removed 4 bases from V and 5 bases from J; junction bases left unmatched: 7. CDR1 is SGHRS, CDR2 YFSETQ, per germline. The CDR3 spells CASSLTGADTGELFF. Incomplete CDR3 DNA: TGCGCCAGCAGCCTGACAGGGGCGGATACCGGGGAG.

On this clone: Read data end 3 residues before the CDR3 end; the end is taken from the germline J gene. The chain uses TRBV7-2 and TRBJ2-1, with D perhaps TRBD2 (5 bases). The CDR3 consists of 12 residues. Germline V CDR1 and CDR2: SGHTA, FQGNSA. The chain's CDR3 is CAAGLSINEQFF. CDR3 DNA (partial): TGTGCTGCAGGACTTAGCATCAATGAG. Drawing the rest from reference TRBV7-2 and TRBJ2-1, the complete variable domain is GAGVSQSPSNKVTEKGKDVELRCDPISGHTALYWYRQSLGQGLEFLIYFQGNSAPDKSGLPSDRFSAERTGGSVSTLTIQRTQQEDSAVYLCAAGLSINEQFFGPGTRLTVL.

This clone came up many times. From the germline J gene comes the end of the CDR3, since the read stops 3 residues before it. The V gene is TRBV30, the J gene TRBJ2-1; D remains ambiguous. CDR3 length equals 12 residues. Germline V lookup: CDR1 GTSNPN, CDR2 SVGIG (reference sequence). V lost 2 bases, J lost 9 bases, and 11 bases lay in between. The sequenced part of the CDR3 DNA is TGTGCCTGGAGTCTAGGATCCACTGAG. Translated: CAWSLGSTE. The full CDR3 protein reads CAWSLGSTEQFF.

This clone appeared many times. The CDR3 is cut off 3 residues early in the read; its end comes from the germline J gene. V gene TRBV5-4 combines with J gene TRBJ2-5, with D possibly being TRBD1 (5 bases). Trimming shortened V by 4 bases and J by 2 bases, and 6 bases separated the two germline ends. Germline assignment: CDR1 SGHNT and CDR2 YYREEE (reference sequence). The CDR3 has 12 residues. Here the CDR3 reads CASSRQQETQYF. Partial CDR3 DNA: TGTGCCAGCAGCCGACAGCAAGAGACC.

This clone has a count of ten or more. The read ends 3 residues shy of where the CDR3 ends; the end is completed using the germline J gene. The chain uses TRBV18 and TRBJ2-7; 10 nucleotides align to TRBD2. This CDR3 has 18 residues. J gave up 2 bases and V 0 bases, and 10 bases lay outside the gene matches. Germline-derived CDR1 and CDR2 are KGHSH and LQKENI. The DNA read from the CDR3 is TGTGCCAGCTCACCACCGGGGATAGCGGGGGGTTCCCCCTACGAG. This translates into CASSPPGIAGGSPYE. The whole CDR3 reads CASSPPGIAGGSPYEQYF.

The table lists this clone with many counts. Read data end 3 residues before the CDR3 end; the end is taken from the germline J gene. The chain employs TRBV20-1 and TRBJ1-2, with 8 nucleotides matching TRBD1. J gave up 5 bases and V 4 bases, and 9 bases lay outside the gene matches. CDR1 DFQATT and CDR2 SNEGSKA come from the germline V gene (reference sequence). The CDR3 length is 14 residues. CDR3 sequence: CSAKPKDRGYGYTF. The part of the CDR3 DNA that was read is TGCAGTGCTAAGCCGAAAGACAGGGGTTATGGC.

This clone was counted ten times or more. The CDR3 protein is CASTPRELANTGELFF. The sequenced part of the CDR3 DNA is TGTGCCAGCACCCCCCGTGAGCTGGCGAACACCGGGGAG. The gene calls are TRBV3-1 (or the pseudogene TRBV3-2) and TRBJ2-2; D not resolved. The read terminates 3 residues before the CDR3 end, so the remaining end is supplied by the germline J gene. Trimming took off 7 bases at V and 0 bases at J, with 15 bases between the two ends. This CDR3 has 16 residues. CDR1 is LGHDT, CDR2 YNNKEL, per germline (reference sequence).